Listed here is a single TCR beta chain. The target antigen is unknown. This sample is drawn from a study of cytomegalovirus exposure and HLA in healthy donors. The V and J ends lost 5 bases and 3 bases, in that order; junction bases with no gene match: 11. The CDR3 sequence is 17 residues long. Germline CDR1 and CDR2: LNHDA and SQIVND (reference sequence). The PCR used 60 Vbeta and 13 Jbeta primers. Assay used: immunoSEQ multiplex PCR; TCRdb lists only in-frame clones, some missing. The sample holds under 200,000 clones, around 80% seen once. Each donor was healthy, and each was a bone marrow donor. Study-level findings and limits: DRB1 showed the most TCR associations and HLA-C the fewest in a later analysis, as rates varied by HLA locus. Several of the most significant clusters were apparently associated with common viral pathogens in a later analysis.

The chain couples TRBV19 to TRBJ2-2; 8 bases line up with TRBD1. Sequencing was performed on PBMCs. The TCR comes from a man aged 40-49 years in good health and CMV-seronegative. CDR3 protein: CASSLLQGGADTGELFF. The CDR3, as DNA: TGTGCCAGTAGTCTCCTACAGGGGGGCGCTGACACCGGGGAGCTGTTTTTT.